What follows is one T cell receptor beta chain and its context. Antigen specificity is unknown. This record belongs to a study of T cell responses to AZD1222 COVID-19 vaccine. Study-level information: Second-dose intervals of approximately 4 or approximately 12 weeks were pooled.

V dropped 4 bases and J dropped 10; count of bases not matched to a gene: 1. CDR3 length: 11 amino acids. Profiling relied on immunoSEQ multiplex PCR, and the TCRdb table lists in-frame clones only, not all of them. The profile shows some 75,000 clones, about 88% of them singletons. Overall study results and limits: The study found Spike-specific TCR breadth and depth rose after two AZD1222 doses.

The receptor comes from an adult in good health. The rearrangement uses TRBV12-3 or TRBV12-4 and TRBJ2-1, with 7 bases that match TRBD2. The sample was peripheral blood, taken on day 0 of AZD1222 vaccination. This CDR3 is CASSYGGEQFF. CDR3 coding DNA: TGTGCCAGCAGTTACGGGGGGGAGCAGTTCTTC.